Below are 27 T cell receptor beta chains sequenced from a single sample in a study of T cell responses to AZD1222 COVID-19 vaccine. Using immunoSEQ multiplex PCR, the repertoire was profiled, and TCRdb retains in-frame clones only, with some absent. The table shows about 130,000 clones, with 80% to 90% occurring only once. Sample: peripheral blood, taken on day 0 of AZD1222 vaccination. The receptors come from an adult in good health.

To note about this clone: The limits of the CDR3 on the DNA are not certain, so only TCRdb's listed CDR3 is given. V gene TRBV21-1 combines with J gene TRBJ1-4; TRBD1 was called by the table and not checked on the DNA. TRBV21-1 is an annotated pseudogene. The length of the CDR3 is 24 amino acids, counting both ends. The CDR3 loop is CASSKERLEQGLNEKLFFNSEVFF.

This chain connects TRBV30 to TRBJ2-1, with D possibly TRBD2 on 5 matching bases. Trimming shortened V by 5 bases and J by 0 bases, and 11 bases separated the two germline ends. The CDR3 has 14 residues. Looked up from germline, CDR1 is GTSNPN and CDR2 is SVGIG (reference sequence). CDR3 in amino acids: CAWSKRPSYNEQFF. The CDR3 DNA follows: TGTGCCTGGTCGAAGCGGCCCTCCTACAATGAGCAGTTCTTC.

This clone was observed once. The CDR3 here is CAWKSRAVSYNEQFF. Written as DNA, the CDR3 is TGTGCCTGGAAGTCGAGGGCCGTATCCTACAATGAGCAGTTCTTC. The chain has TRBV30 and TRBJ2-1; D perhaps matches TRBD2 (5 bases). This CDR3 contains 15 residues. Trimming shortened V by 4 bases and J by 1 base, and 14 bases separated the two germline ends. The germline gives CDR1 GTSNPN, CDR2 SVGIG (reference sequence).

The chain employs TRBV9 and TRBJ1-2, with D possibly TRBD1 on 5 matching bases. The germline V gene encodes CDR1 SGDLS and CDR2 YYNGEE. The CDR3 is 14 amino acids. Trimming removed 0 bases from V and 8 bases from J, with 14 bases in between. The CDR3 bases are TGTGCCAGCAGCGTAGGTGGAGGGGAACGGGGCTACACCTTC. This gives the protein CASSVGGGERGYTF.

In its sample, this clone was seen a few times. The chain joins TRBV19 to TRBJ1-2; 8 nucleotides match TRBD1. The V segment lost 9 bases and the J segment 2 bases; nucleotides outside the gene matches: 8. Germline assignment: CDR1 LNHDA and CDR2 SQIVND (reference sequence). This CDR3 spans 14 amino acids. CDR3 sequence reads: CASLGQGGNYGYTF. DNA of the CDR3: TGTGCCAGCCTTGGACAGGGAGGAAACTATGGCTACACCTTC.

The chain combines TRBV9 with TRBJ1-3; maybe TRBD1 (5 bases). V was cut by 3 bases and J by 8 bases, with 18 bases left in between. The germline V gene has CDR1 SGDLS and CDR2 YYNGEE. The CDR3 extends over 15 amino acids. CDR3 in DNA: TGTGCCAGCAGCGCCCCAGGGACCGCTTCGGACACCATATATTTT. The encoded protein is CASSAPGTASDTIYF.

This chain uses TRBV7-9 with TRBJ2-7; D possibly uses TRBD1 or TRBD2 (5 bases each). Trimming stripped 2 bases from V and 4 bases from J, with 9 bases between. The CDR3 is 13 residues long. In germline, CDR1 is SEHNR, CDR2 FQNEAQ (reference sequence). The CDR3 DNA follows: TGTGCCAGCAGCTTAAGGGACCGATACGAGCAGTACTTC. The encoded protein is CASSLRDRYEQYF.

The rearrangement joins TRBV15 to TRBJ1-6, with D hard to call. Germline CDR1 LNHNV, CDR2 YYDKDF (reference sequence). The ends were cut back, 0 bases at V and 10 bases at J, with 4 bases in the middle. This CDR3 spans 12 amino acids. The chain's CDR3 is CATSRDSSPLHF. The DNA of the CDR3 is TGTGCCACCAGCAGAGATAGCTCACCCCTCCACTTT.

The CDR3 sequence: CASSTSGGWGDTQYF. CDR3 sequence (DNA): TGTGCCAGCAGTACTAGCGGGGGATGGGGAGATACGCAGTATTTT. The chain recombines TRBV6-5 with TRBJ2-3; 11 bases agree with TRBD2. CDR3 length: 15 amino acids. V lost 5 bases and J lost 5; bases outside the gene matches: 6. Germline V gene lookup returns CDR1 MNHEY and CDR2 SVGAGI.

The chain couples TRBV6-6 to TRBJ2-5; 12 bases agree with TRBD2. The CDR3 extends over 15 amino acids. Germline-derived CDR1 and CDR2 are MNHNY and SVGAGI (reference sequence). V shed 11 bases, J shed 5 bases, and the junction held 12 bases outside the gene matches. CDR3 protein: CASFRLAGERETQYF. CDR3 sequence (DNA): TGTGCCTCCTTTCGACTAGCGGGAGAAAGGGAGACCCAGTACTTC.

The CDR3 DNA is TGTGCCAGCAGCCTGACCCAGGCTGCAGATACGCAGTATTTT. Its translation: CASSLTQAADTQYF. This sequence joins TRBV27 and TRBJ2-3; the D is unclear. Trimming cost V 6 bases and J 4 bases, with 14 bases left between them. There are 14 residues in the CDR3. Germline CDR1 is MNHEY and CDR2 is SMNVEV (reference sequence).

This clone was observed a single time. The rearrangement joins TRBV5-6 to TRBJ2-3; perhaps TRBD2 as D (7 bases). CDR1 is SGHDT and CDR2 is YYEEEE in the germline V gene. The CDR3 covers 16 residues. Deletions cut 5 bases from V and 5 bases from J, with 21 bases between. The CDR3 DNA is TGTGCCAGCAGGATTTGGGGGGGCCCGTTACAAGATACGCAGTATTTT. Its translation: CASRIWGGPLQDTQYF.

This chain connects TRBV5-1 to TRBJ2-1; TRBD2 might be the D (6 bases). Germline V gene sequence: CDR1 SGHRS, CDR2 YFSETQ. Trimming left V 5 bases short and J 0 bases short, with 12 bases between. This CDR3 spans 15 amino acids. CDR3 sequence: CASRADGGSYNEQFF. CDR3 in DNA: TGCGCCAGCAGGGCCGACGGGGGCTCCTACAATGAGCAGTTCTTC. Together with reference TRBV5-1 and TRBJ2-1, the CDR3 gives the full variable domain: KAGVTQTPRYLIKTRGQQVTLSCSPISGHRSVSWYQQTPGQGLQFLFEYFSETQRNKGNFPGRFSGRQFSNSRSEMNVSTLELGDSALYLCASRADGGSYNEQFFGPGTRLTVL.

The chain combines TRBV10-1 with TRBJ1-4, with D possibly being TRBD1 (6 bases). This CDR3 spans 12 amino acids. Germline V gene lookup returns CDR1 WNHNN and CDR2 SYGVQD (reference sequence). V shed 3 bases and J shed 8 bases, with 7 bases lying between them. The CDR3 region has the DNA TGCGCCAGCAGTGATCAGGGGGAAAAACTGTTTTTT. This gives the protein CASSDQGEKLFF.

The V call is TRBV6-5, the J call TRBJ2-7; 9 nucleotides match TRBD1. The length of the CDR3 is 13 residues. Unmatched junction bases numbered 4, after V lost 7 bases and J lost 3 bases. Looked up from germline, CDR1 is MNHEY and CDR2 is SVGAGI. The chain's CDR3 is CASTDRGSYEQYF. CDR3 nucleotides: TGTGCCAGCACGGACAGGGGAAGCTACGAGCAGTACTTC.

The gene calls are TRBV7-2 and TRBJ1-5; the D is unclear. The germline V gene encodes CDR1 SGHTA and CDR2 FQGNSA. This CDR3 spans 16 amino acids. V was shortened by 7 bases and J by 0 bases, with 16 bases between the two germline ends. For the CDR3, the DNA is TGTGCCAGCACCCCTAGTGGAGGTAATAGCAATCAGCCCCAGCATTTT. Protein sequence: CASTPSGGNSNQPQHF.

V is TRBV2 and J is TRBJ2-3, with D possibly matching TRBD2 (5 bases). The V gene lost 5 bases and the J gene lost 0 bases, with 9 bases spanning the gap. Germline V lookup: CDR1 SNHLY, CDR2 FYNNEI. The CDR3 runs to 14 residues. The CDR3 coding sequence is TGTGCCAGCAGTAGCGGCTCTAGCACAGATACGCAGTATTTT. Translating it yields CASSSGSSTDTQYF.

This chain links TRBV6-5 with TRBJ1-5; D is unresolved. There are 14 residues in the CDR3. The V gene's germline CDR1 is MNHEY and CDR2 SVGAGI. Deletions cut 2 bases from V and 4 bases from J, with 9 bases between. The CDR3 coding sequence is TGTGCCAGCAGTTACCTTGATTCGAATCAGCCCCAGCATTTT. Amino acids: CASSYLDSNQPQHF.

V gene TRBV7-8 combines with J gene TRBJ2-1; 10 positions agree with TRBD2. This CDR3 has 17 residues. The V and J ends lost 2 bases and 4 bases, in that order; junction bases with no gene match: 8. Germline CDR1 and CDR2: SGHVS and FQNEAQ. CDR3 bases: TGTGCCAGCAGCTTAAAAGCGGGAGGGCCCCTTTACAATGAGCAGTTCTTC. It yields the protein CASSLKAGGPLYNEQFF.

The chain couples TRBV28 to TRBJ1-3, with D hard to call. Germline V lookup: CDR1 MDHEN, CDR2 SYDVKM. V was pared by 2 bases and J by 6 bases, with 8 bases between. This CDR3 has 13 amino acids. The CDR3 sequence: CASSLIGVNTIYF. In DNA form, the CDR3 reads TGTGCCAGCAGTTTAATCGGAGTAAACACCATATATTTT. The whole variable domain, filled in from reference TRBV28 and TRBJ1-3, reads DVKVTQSSRYLVKRTGEKVFLECVQDMDHENMFWYRQDPGLGLRLIYFSYDVKMKEKGDIPEGYSVSREKKERFSLILESASTNQTSMYLCASSLIGVNTIYFGEGSWLTVV.

V usage is TRBV7-9 and J usage is TRBJ2-5; D is undetermined. This CDR3 is 13 amino acids long. Germline V lookup: CDR1 SEHNR, CDR2 FQNEAQ (reference sequence). V shed 1 base and J shed 3 bases, with 6 bases lying between them. CDR3 coding DNA: TGTGCCAGCAGCTTAGAGGGAAAAGAGACCCAGTACTTC. It encodes CASSLEGKETQYF.

The gene calls are TRBV6-4 and TRBJ2-7, with 7 bases aligning to TRBD2. The ends lost 2 bases at V and 1 base at J; junction bases unmatched: 2. This CDR3 contains 14 residues. Germline-derived CDR1 and CDR2 are MRHNA and SNTAGT. The CDR3 bases are TGTGCCAGCAGTGACGAAGCGGGATCCTACGAGCAGTACTTC. Amino acid sequence: CASSDEAGSYEQYF.

The rearrangement links TRBV29-1 to TRBJ1-1; unclear D gene. Looked up from germline, CDR1 is SQVTM and CDR2 is ANQGSEA. CDR3 length: 14 residues. The V end lost 5 bases, the J end lost 4 bases, and 17 bases lay between the germline ends. CDR3 in DNA: TGCAGCGTTTTGGGTGCCTACCGGGGCACTGAAGCTTTCTTT. Amino acids: CSVLGAYRGTEAFF.

This chain joins TRBV3-1 (or the pseudogene TRBV3-2) and TRBJ1-4; D gene uncertain. This CDR3 has 16 amino acids. Germline V lookup: CDR1 LGHDT, CDR2 YNNKEL (reference sequence). The ends were cut back, 0 bases at V and 7 bases at J, with 15 bases in the middle. CDR3 sequence reads: CASSQDLVRRREKLFF. The CDR3 DNA is TGTGCCAGCAGCCAAGATCTAGTCCGGCGGCGTGAAAAACTGTTTTTT.

This clone was seen more than once but under ten times. The chain carries TRBV5-1 and TRBJ1-1; D gene uncertain. The CDR3 sequence is 14 residues long. V was pared by 0 bases and J by 3 bases, with 9 bases between. Germline V gene sequence: CDR1 SGHRS, CDR2 YFSETQ. CDR3 nucleotides: TGCGCCAGCAGCTTGGGGTCGAAGTACACTGAAGCTTTCTTT. Translation: CASSLGSKYTEAFF.

CDR3 coding DNA: TGTGCCAGTAGTCCCTTAGCGGGAGGGCCGATTTTAGATGAGCAGTTCTTC. Amino acids: CASSPLAGGPILDEQFF. The V gene is TRBV19, the J gene TRBJ2-1, with 11 bases identical to TRBD2. CDR1 and CDR2 from the germline V gene are LNHDA and SQIVND (reference sequence). The CDR3 sequence is 17 residues long. V was pared by 5 bases and J by 8 bases, with 14 bases of the junction left unmatched.

The chain combines TRBV6-5 with TRBJ1-5, with TRBD1 matching 7 bases. Germline lookup yields CDR1 MNHEY and CDR2 SVGAGI. The CDR3 is made up of 13 amino acids. V gave up 7 bases and J gave up 3 bases; unmatched junction bases: 3. This CDR3 reads CASTQGFNQPQHF. DNA for the CDR3: TGTGCCAGCACACAGGGGTTCAATCAGCCCCAGCATTTT.